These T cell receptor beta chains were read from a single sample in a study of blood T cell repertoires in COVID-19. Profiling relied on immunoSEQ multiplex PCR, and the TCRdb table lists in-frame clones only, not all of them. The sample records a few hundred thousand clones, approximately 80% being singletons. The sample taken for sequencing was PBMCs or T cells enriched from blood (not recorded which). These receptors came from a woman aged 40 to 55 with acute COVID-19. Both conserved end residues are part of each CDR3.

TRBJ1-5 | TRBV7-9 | CASSYSDTWPQHF
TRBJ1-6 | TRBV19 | CASRPTGGNSPLHF
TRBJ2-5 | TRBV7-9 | CASSQTSEETQYF
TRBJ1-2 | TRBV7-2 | CASTLAGAYGYTF
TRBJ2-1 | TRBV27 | CASSRTRVSYNEQFF
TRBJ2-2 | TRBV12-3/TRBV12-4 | CASSFSTGGLFF
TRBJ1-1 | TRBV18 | CASSRGTGSSEAFF
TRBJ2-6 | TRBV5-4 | CASSDPSGVSSGANVLTF
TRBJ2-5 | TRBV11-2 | CASSLGTGAEETQYF
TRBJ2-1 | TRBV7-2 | CASSPGTSYSKLFF
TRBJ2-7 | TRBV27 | CASSPAALPSGSSYEQYF
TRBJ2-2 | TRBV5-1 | CASSPGQGKTGELFF
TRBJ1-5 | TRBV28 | CASDRASDQPQHF
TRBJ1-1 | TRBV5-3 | CARSLGDGHGTEAFF
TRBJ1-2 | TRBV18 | CASSPNRGDGYTF
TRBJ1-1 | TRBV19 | CATSSLPRGMNTEAFF